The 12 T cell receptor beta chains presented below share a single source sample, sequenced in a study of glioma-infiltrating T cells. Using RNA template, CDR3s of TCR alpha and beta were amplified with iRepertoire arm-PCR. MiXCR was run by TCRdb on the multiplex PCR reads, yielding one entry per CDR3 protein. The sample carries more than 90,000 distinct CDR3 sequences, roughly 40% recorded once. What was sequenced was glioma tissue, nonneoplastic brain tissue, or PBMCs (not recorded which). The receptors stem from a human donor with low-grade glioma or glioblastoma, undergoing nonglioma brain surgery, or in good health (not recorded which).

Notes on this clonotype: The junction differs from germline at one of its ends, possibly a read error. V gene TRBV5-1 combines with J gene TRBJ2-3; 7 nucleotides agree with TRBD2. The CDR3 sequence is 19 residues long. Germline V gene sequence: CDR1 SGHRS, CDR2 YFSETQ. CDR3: CASGLLSSGEGRGTDTQYF. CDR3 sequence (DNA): TGCGCCAGCGGCTTGTTATCTTCGGGGGAGGGCCGTGGCACAGATACGCAGTATTTT.

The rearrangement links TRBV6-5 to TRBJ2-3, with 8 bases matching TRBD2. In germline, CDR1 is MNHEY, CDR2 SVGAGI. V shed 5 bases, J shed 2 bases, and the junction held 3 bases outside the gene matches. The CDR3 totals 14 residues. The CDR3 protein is CASSGTRVTDTQYF. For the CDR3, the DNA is TGTGCCAGCAGTGGGACTAGAGTCACAGATACGCAGTATTTT.

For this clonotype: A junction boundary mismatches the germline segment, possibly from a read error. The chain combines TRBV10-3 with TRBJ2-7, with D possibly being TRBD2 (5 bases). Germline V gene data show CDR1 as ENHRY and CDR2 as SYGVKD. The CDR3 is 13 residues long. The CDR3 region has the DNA TGTGCCATCACTGAGAACCCGGGGAACGACCAGTACTTC. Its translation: CAITENPGNDQYF.

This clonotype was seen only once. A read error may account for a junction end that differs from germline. The CDR3 DNA is TGTGCCAGCGGAGCAGGCGTCTCCTACGAGCAGTGCTTC. Amino acids: CASGAGVSYEQCF. This chain connects TRBV7-3 to TRBJ2-7; no clear D. The germline V gene has CDR1 SGHTA and CDR2 FQGTGA. The CDR3 extends over 13 amino acids. The whole variable domain, filled in from reference TRBV7-3 and TRBJ2-7, reads GAGVSQTPSNKVTEKGKYVELRCDPISGHTALYWYRQSLGQGPEFLIYFQGTGAADDSGLPNDRFFAVRPEGSVSTLKIQRTERGDSAVYLCASGAGVSYEQCFGPGTRLTVT.

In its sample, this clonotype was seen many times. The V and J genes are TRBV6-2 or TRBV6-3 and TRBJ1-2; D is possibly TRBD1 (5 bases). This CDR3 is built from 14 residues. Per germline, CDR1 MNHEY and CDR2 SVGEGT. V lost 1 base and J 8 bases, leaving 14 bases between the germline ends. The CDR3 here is CASSYFPRGEGYTF. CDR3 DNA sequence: TGTGCCAGCAGTTACTTCCCGCGGGGGGAAGGCTACACCTTC.

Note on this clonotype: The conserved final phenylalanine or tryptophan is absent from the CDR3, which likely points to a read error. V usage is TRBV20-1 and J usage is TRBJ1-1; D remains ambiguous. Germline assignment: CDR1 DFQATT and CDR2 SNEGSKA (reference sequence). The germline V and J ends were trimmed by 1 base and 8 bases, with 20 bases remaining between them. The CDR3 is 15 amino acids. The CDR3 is CSARALGVSMTEAFL. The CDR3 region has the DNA TGCAGTGCTAGAGCACTTGGGGTGTCGATGACCGAAGCTTTCCTT.

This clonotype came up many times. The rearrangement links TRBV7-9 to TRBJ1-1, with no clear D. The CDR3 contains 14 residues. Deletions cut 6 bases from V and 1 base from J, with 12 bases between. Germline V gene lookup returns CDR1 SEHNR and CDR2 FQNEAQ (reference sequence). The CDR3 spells CASSTYTGNTEAFF. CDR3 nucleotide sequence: TGTGCCAGCAGTACATACACGGGGAACACTGAAGCTTTCTTT.

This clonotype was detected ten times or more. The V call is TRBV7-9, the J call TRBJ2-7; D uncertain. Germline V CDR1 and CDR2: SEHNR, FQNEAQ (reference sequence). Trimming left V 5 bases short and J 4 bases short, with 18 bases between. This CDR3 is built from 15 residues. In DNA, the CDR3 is TGTGCCAGCAGCCAAGGGTCCTGGGGTCGGTACGAGCAGTACTTC. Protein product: CASSQGSWGRYEQYF.

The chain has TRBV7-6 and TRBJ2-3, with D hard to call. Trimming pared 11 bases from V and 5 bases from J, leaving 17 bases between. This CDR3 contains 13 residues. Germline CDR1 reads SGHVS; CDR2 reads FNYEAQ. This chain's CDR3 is CAVSTGPKDTQYF. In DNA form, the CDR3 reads TGTGCCGTCAGCACCGGCCCCAAAGATACGCAGTATTTT. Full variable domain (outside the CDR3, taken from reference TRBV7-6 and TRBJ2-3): GAGVSQSPRYKVTKRGQDVALRCDPISGHVSLYWYRQALGQGPEFLTYFNYEAQQDKSGLPNDRFSAERPEGSISTLTIQRTEQRDSAMYRCAVSTGPKDTQYFGPGTRLTVL.

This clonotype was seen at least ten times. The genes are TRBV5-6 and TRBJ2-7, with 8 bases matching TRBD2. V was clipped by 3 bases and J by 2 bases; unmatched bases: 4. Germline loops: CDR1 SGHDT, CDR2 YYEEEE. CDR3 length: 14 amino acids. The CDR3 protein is CASSSPGGAYEQYF. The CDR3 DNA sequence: TGTGCCAGCAGCTCTCCCGGGGGGGCCTACGAGCAGTACTTC.

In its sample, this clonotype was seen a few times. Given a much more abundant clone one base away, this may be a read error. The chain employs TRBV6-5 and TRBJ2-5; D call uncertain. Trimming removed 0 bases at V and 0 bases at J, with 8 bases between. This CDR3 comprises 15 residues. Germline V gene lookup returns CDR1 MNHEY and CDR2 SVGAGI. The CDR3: CASSYSERNQETQYF. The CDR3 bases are TGTGCCAGCAGTTACTCGGAACGGAACCAAGAGACCCAGTACTTC.

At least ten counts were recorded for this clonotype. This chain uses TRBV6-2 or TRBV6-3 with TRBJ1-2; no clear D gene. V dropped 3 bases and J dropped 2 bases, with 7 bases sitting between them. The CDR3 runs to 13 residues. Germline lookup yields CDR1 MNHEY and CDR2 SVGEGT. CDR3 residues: CASSYGRNYGYTF. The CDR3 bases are TGTGCCAGCAGTTATGGCAGGAACTATGGCTACACCTTC.